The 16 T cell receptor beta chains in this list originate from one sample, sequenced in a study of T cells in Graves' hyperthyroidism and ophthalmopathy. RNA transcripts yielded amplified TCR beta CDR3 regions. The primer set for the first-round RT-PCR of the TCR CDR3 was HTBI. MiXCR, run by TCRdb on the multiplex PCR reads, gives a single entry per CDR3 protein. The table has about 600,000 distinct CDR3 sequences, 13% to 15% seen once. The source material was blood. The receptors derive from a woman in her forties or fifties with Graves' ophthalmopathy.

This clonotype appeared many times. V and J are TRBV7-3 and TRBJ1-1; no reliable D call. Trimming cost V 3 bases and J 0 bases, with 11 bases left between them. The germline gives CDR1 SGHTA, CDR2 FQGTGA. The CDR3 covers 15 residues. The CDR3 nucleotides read TGTGCCAGCAGCTTCGGACGGTGGATGAACACTGAAGCTTTCTTT. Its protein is CASSFGRWMNTEAFF.

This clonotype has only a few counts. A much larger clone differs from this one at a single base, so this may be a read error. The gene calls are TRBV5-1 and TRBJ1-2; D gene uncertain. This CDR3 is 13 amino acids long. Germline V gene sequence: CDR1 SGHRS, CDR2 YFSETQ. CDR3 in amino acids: CASSLHRNYGCTF. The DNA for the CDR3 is TGCGCCAGCAGCTTACACCGGAACTATGGCTGCACCTTC. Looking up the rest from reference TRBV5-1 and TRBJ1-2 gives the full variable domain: KAGVTQTPRYLIKTRGQQVTLSCSPISGHRSVSWYQQTPGQGLQFLFEYFSETQRNKGNFPGRFSGRQFSNSRSEMNVSTLELGDSALYLCASSLHRNYGCTFGSGTRLTVV.

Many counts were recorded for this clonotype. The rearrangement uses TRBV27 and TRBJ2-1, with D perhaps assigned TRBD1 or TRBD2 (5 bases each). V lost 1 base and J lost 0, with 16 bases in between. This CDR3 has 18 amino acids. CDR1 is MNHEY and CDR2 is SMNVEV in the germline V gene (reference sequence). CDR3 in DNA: TGTGCCAGCAGTTTATTCATCCCGGGGCAGAGCTCCTACAATGAGCAGTTCTTC. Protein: CASSLFIPGQSSYNEQFF.

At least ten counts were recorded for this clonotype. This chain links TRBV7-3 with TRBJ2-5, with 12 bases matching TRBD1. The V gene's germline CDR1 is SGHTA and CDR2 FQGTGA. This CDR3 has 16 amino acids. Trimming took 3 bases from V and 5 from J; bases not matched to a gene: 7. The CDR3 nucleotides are TGTGCCAGCAGCTTGGGGACAGGGGGCTCTGAGGAGACCCAGTACTTC. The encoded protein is CASSLGTGGSEETQYF.

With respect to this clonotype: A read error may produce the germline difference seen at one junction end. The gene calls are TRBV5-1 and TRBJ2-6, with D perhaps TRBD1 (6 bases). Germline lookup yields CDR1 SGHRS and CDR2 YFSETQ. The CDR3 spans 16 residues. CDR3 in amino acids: CASSTARGSGTNVLTF. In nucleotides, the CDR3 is TGCGCCAGCAGCACTGCCAGGGGCTCTGGGACCAACGTCCTGACTTTC.

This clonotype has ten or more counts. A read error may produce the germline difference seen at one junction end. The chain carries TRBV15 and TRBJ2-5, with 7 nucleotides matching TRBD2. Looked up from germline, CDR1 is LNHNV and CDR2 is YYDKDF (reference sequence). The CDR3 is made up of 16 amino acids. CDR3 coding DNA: TGTGCCACCAGCGGATCCGTTCTAGCGGCCCAAGAGTCCCAGTACTTC. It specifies CATSGSVLAAQESQYF.

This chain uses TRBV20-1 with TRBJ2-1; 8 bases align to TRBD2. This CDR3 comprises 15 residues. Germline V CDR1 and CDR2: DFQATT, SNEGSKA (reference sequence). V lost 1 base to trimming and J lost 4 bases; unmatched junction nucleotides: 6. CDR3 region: CSARVISGDYNEQFF. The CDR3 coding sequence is TGCAGTGCTAGAGTAATTAGCGGGGATTACAATGAGCAGTTCTTC.

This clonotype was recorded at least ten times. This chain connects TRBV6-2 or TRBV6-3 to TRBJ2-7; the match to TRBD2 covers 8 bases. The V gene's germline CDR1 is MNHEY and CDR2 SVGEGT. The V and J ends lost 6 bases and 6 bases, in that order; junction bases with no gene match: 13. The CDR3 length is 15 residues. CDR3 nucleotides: TGTGCCAGCAGCCCGAGGGGGAGCGGGAGTTTCGAGCAGTACTTC. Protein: CASSPRGSGSFEQYF.

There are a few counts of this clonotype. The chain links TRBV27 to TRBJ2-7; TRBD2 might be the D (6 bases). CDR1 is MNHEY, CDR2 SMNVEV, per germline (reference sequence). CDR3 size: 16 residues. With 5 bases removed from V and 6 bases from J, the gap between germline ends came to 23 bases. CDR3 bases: TGTGCCAGCAGTAAGAGCTTAGGACTAAAAACCGTCGAGCAGTACTTC. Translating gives CASSKSLGLKTVEQYF.

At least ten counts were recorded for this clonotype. In DNA form, the CDR3 reads TGTGCCAGCAGTGATGGGAATTCACCCCTCCACTTT. Residues: CASSDGNSPLHF. This chain connects TRBV27 to TRBJ1-6; D uncertain. The CDR3 is 12 residues long. The germline V gene has CDR1 MNHEY and CDR2 SMNVEV (reference sequence). V was trimmed by 5 bases and J by 7 bases, leaving 6 bases between them.

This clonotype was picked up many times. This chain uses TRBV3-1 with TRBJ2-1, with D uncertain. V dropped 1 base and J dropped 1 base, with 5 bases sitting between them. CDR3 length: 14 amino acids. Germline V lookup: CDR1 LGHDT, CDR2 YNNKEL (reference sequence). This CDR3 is CASSQGNSYNEQFF. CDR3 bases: TGTGCCAGCAGCCAAGGGAATTCCTACAATGAGCAGTTCTTC.

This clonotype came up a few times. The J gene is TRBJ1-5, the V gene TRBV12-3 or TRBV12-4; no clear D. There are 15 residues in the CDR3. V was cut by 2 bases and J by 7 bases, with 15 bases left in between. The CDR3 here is CASSLNSGGGQPQHF. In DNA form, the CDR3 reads TGTGCCAGCAGTTTAAATAGTGGAGGTGGGCAGCCCCAGCATTTT.

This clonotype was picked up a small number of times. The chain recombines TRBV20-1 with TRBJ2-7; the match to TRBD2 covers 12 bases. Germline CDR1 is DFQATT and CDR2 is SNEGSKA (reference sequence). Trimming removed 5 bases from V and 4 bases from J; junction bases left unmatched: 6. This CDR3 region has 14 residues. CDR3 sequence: CSALGTSGSYEQYF. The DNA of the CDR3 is TGCAGTGCTTTAGGGACTAGCGGGTCTTACGAGCAGTACTTC.

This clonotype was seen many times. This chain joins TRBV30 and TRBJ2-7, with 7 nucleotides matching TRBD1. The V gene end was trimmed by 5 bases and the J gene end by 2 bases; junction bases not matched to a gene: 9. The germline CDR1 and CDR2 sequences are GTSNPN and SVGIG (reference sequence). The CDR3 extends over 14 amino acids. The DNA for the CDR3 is TGTGCCTGGGAAGGTCCGGGACAGACCTACGAGCAGTACTTC. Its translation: CAWEGPGQTYEQYF.

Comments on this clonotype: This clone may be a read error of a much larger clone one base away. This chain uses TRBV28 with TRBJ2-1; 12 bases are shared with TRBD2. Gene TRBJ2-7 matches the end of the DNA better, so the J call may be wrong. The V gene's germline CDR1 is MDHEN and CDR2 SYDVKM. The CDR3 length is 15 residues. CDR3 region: CASRTSGRGYNEQYF. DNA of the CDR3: TGTGCCAGCAGGACTAGCGGGAGAGGGTACAATGAGCAGTACTTC.

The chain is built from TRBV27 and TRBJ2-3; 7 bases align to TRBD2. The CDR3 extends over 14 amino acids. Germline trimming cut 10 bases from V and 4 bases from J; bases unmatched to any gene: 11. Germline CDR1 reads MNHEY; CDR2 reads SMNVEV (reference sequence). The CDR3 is CAIVDLGGADTQYF. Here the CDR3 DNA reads TGTGCCATCGTCGACTTGGGGGGGGCAGATACGCAGTATTTT.